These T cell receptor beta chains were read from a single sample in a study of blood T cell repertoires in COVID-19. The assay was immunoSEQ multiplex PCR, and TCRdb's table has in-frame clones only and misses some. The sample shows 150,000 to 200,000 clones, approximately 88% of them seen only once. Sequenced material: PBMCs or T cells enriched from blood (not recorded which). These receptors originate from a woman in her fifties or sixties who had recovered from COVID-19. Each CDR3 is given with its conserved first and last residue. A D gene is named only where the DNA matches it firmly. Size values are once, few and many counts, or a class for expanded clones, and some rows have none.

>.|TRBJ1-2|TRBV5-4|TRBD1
CASSHTGGGYGYTF
TGTGCCAGCAGCCACACAGGGGGCGGCTATGGCTACACCTTC
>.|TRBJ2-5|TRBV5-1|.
CASSLGLQQTQYF
TGCGCCAGCAGCTTGGGACTGCAACAGACCCAGTACTTC
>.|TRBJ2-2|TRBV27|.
CASSYSRAGELFF
TGTGCCAGCAGTTATTCCCGGGCCGGGGAGCTGTTTTTT
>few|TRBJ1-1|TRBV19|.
CASSSGLGGGAFF
TGTGCCAGTAGTTCCGGACTCGGGGGTGGGGCTTTCTTT
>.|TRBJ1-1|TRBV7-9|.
CASSLETNEAFF
TGTGCCAGCAGCTTGGAGACGAATGAAGCTTTCTTT
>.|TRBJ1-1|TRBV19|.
CASSSGFAEAFF
TGTGCCAGTAGCTCCGGGTTCGCTGAAGCTTTCTTT
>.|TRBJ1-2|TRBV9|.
CASSVQESYGYTF
TGTGCCAGCAGCGTACAGGAATCCTATGGCTACACCTTC
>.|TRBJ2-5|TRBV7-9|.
CASSLALRETQYF
TGTGCCAGCAGCTTAGCGCTACGAGAGACCCAGTACTTC
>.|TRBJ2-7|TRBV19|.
CASSAKAGQYF
TGTGCCAGTAGTGCGAAGGCAGGGCAGTACTTC
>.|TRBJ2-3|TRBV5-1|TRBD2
CASSLGGASGGIQDTQYF
TGCGCCAGCAGCTTGGGTGGCGCTAGCGGGGGGATCCAAGATACGCAGTATTTT
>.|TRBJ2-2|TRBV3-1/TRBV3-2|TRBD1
CASSANRGWTGELFF
TGTGCCAGCAGCGCGAACAGGGGATGGACCGGGGAGCTGTTTTTT
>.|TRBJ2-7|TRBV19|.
CASSIERGPYEQYF
TGTGCCAGTAGTATAGAGCGGGGTCCCTACGAGCAGTACTTC
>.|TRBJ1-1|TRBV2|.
CASRQGMNTEAFF
TGTGCCAGCAGACAGGGCATGAACACTGAAGCTTTCTTT